A selection of T cell receptor beta chains follows, all from one sample in a study of PD-1 blockade in classical Hodgkin lymphoma. Sequencing used immunoSEQ multiplex PCR; TCRdb keeps in-frame clones, though not all of them. The table has about 110,000 clones, 80% to 90% seen once. The sample here was peripheral blood mononuclear cells (PBMCs), taken before the second cycle of nivolumab. Every receptor here comes from a human donor with classical Hodgkin lymphoma. The CDR3 runs from the conserved cysteine through the conserved F or W. D genes are given only for firm matches. Rows give clone size only sometimes, using once, few, many, or a class for an expanded clone.

V gene	clone size	D gene	J gene	CDR3 length	CDR3 DNA	CDR3 protein
TRBV10-2	.	TRBD2	TRBJ2-4	13	TGCGCCAGCAGTGGGGGTAGCGGGAGGTGGGGTTACTTC	CASSGGSGRWGYF
TRBV5-1	.	.	TRBJ2-2	15	TGCGCCAGCAGCTTGGGCCAGGGACCGACCGGGGAGCTGTTTTTT	CASSLGQGPTGELFF
TRBV7-6	.	.	TRBJ2-7	11	TGTGCCAGCAGCGCAGAATACGAGCAGTACTTC	CASSAEYEQYF
TRBV2	.	.	TRBJ2-1	12	TGTGCCATCGGGACGGAGAACAATGAGCAGTTCTTC	CAIGTENNEQFF
TRBV18	.	.	TRBJ1-2	13	TGTGCCAGCTCACTTTCGGTGAACTATGGCTACACCTTC	CASSLSVNYGYTF
TRBV5-4	.	.	TRBJ1-2	16	TGTGCCAGCAGCTTGGGAGGGGGTTCGGTTGACTATGGCTACACCTTC	CASSLGGGSVDYGYTF
TRBV4-2	.	.	TRBJ1-5	16	TGTGCCAGCAGCCAGATACAAGGTTTGAGCAATCAGCCCCAGCATTTT	CASSQIQGLSNQPQHF
TRBV10-2	.	.	TRBJ1-1	18	TGCGCCAGCAGTGAGTTTGGGGCAGGAGGTCTCGGCGGCACTGAAGCTTTCTTT	CASSEFGAGGLGGTEAFF
TRBV7-2	once	.	TRBJ2-1	14	TGTGCCAGCAGCTCAGGACGGTTCTACAATGAGCAGTTCTTC	CASSSGRFYNEQFF
TRBV27	few	.	TRBJ1-5	14	TGTGCCAGCAGTTCACAAGGACGCAATCAGCCCCAGCATTTT	CASSSQGRNQPQHF
TRBV6-1	.	.	TRBJ2-3	12	TGTGCCAGCAGGGACGGAACAGATACGCAGTATTTT	CASRDGTDTQYF
TRBV7-8	.	.	TRBJ1-2	15	TGTGCCAGCAGCACATGGGACGGAAGTAACTATGGCTACACCTTC	CASSTWDGSNYGYTF
TRBV4-2	.	.	TRBJ2-6	15	TGTGCCAGCAGCCAAGACAACTCTGGGGCCAACGTCCTGACTTTC	CASSQDNSGANVLTF
TRBV6-5	.	TRBD1	TRBJ1-2	15	TGTGCCAGCAGTATTACGACAGGGGGCGCGGAAGGCTACACCTTC	CASSITTGGAEGYTF
TRBV6-1	.	TRBD2	TRBJ2-5	15	TGTGCCAGTGCTTCCCGGTGGACTAGCATAGAGACCCAGTACTTC	CASASRWTSIETQYF
TRBV30	once	TRBD2	TRBJ2-7	15	TGTGCCTGGAGTGGGGCTAGCGGGCTTTCCTACGAGCAGTACTTC	CAWSGASGLSYEQYF
TRBV4-1	.	TRBD1	TRBJ2-7	15	TGCGCCAGCAGTCCACAGGGGGCGCCTGACAACGAGCAGTACTTC	CASSPQGAPDNEQYF
TRBV5-3	.	.	TRBJ1-4	17	TGTGCCAGAAGCTTGGGGAGGGAGGTTGCAACTAATGAAAAACTGTTTTTT	CARSLGREVATNEKLFF
TRBV6-1	.	.	TRBJ1-5	18	TGTGCCAGCAGTGAAGGCCAGACAGTAGTTTTAAGCAATCAGCCCCAGCATTTT	CASSEGQTVVLSNQPQHF
TRBV6-1	.	.	TRBJ2-7	13	TGTGCCAGCAGTGAAGGACTTTCCTACGAGCAGTACTTC	CASSEGLSYEQYF
TRBV12-5	once	.	TRBJ2-2	16	TGTGCTAGTGGTTTAGAACCCAGCAGTTACACCGGGGAGCTGTTTTTT	CASGLEPSSYTGELFF
TRBV2	.	TRBD2	TRBJ2-7	16	TGTGCCAGCAGTGGGAAACCGACTAGCGGGAGTGACGAGCAGTACTTC	CASSGKPTSGSDEQYF
TRBV13	.	TRBD1	TRBJ2-1	15	TGTGCCAGCAGCTCACCGGGACAGGGACACAATGAGCAGTTCTTC	CASSSPGQGHNEQFF
TRBV10-1	.	.	TRBJ1-1	15	TGCGCCAGCAGTGAGCTTATGGGCGCGAACACTGAAGCTTTCTTT	CASSELMGANTEAFF
TRBV9	once	.	TRBJ2-7	13	TGTGCCAGCAGCGTAGGGACAGCCTACGAGCAGTACTTC	CASSVGTAYEQYF
TRBV19	.	.	TRBJ2-1	15	TGTGCCAGTAGTACTTTGGCGGCCCCCTACAATGAGCAGTTCTTC	CASSTLAAPYNEQFF
TRBV6-5	.	.	TRBJ1-1	15	TGTGCCAGCAGTTACGCTACAGGTGGGAACACTGAAGCTTTCTTT	CASSYATGGNTEAFF
TRBV5-5	once	.	TRBJ1-2	15	TGTGCCAGCAGCTTGGCGCCAGGGCCTAACTATGGCTACACCTTC	CASSLAPGPNYGYTF
TRBV18	.	TRBD1	TRBJ2-7	15	TGTGCCAGCTCACAACCGGGACAGGGCTACTACGAGCAGTACTTC	CASSQPGQGYYEQYF
TRBV14	.	.	TRBJ2-7	12	TGTGCCAGCAGCTCAGACGCCTACGAGCAGTACTTC	CASSSDAYEQYF
TRBV27	.	.	TRBJ1-5	15	TGTGCCAGCAGTTTATCGAGCCTCCGGGGCCAGCCCCAGCATTTT	CASSLSSLRGQPQHF
TRBV11-3	.	.	TRBJ2-4	15	TGTGCCAGCAGCTTAGGGGCACTAGCCAAAAACATTCAGTACTTC	CASSLGALAKNIQYF
TRBV7-9	.	.	TRBJ1-2	15	TGTGCCAGCAGCCCCCAAGGCGGCTGGGACTATGGCTACACCTTC	CASSPQGGWDYGYTF
TRBV7-2	.	.	TRBJ2-1	14	TGTGCCAGCAGCTTAAATTCCTTATACAATGAGCAGTTCTTC	CASSLNSLYNEQFF